These 18 T cell receptor beta chains were all obtained from the same sample, sequenced in a study of neoadjuvant anti-PD-1 for oral cavity cancer. Assay: immunoSEQ multiplex PCR; the TCRdb copy retains only in-frame clones and omits some. The sample has fewer than 20,000 clones, about 70% seen once; the top ten hold 2.5% to 3%. The sample consisted of PBMCs, taken before nivolumab (anti-PD-1) treatment. The receptors stem from a person between 40 and 85 years old with oral cavity squamous cell carcinoma.

In its sample, this clone was seen once. The gene calls are TRBV7-6 and TRBJ2-5, with TRBD2 matching 13 bases. There are 16 residues in the CDR3. The V gene's germline CDR1 is SGHVS and CDR2 FNYEAQ. Trimming at V came to 1 base and at J to 2 bases, leaving 1 base not matched to a gene. The CDR3, as DNA: TGTGCCAGCAGCTTAGAACTAGCGGGAGGGCAAGAGACCCAGTACTTC. It specifies CASSLELAGGQETQYF.

The chain has TRBV6-5 and TRBJ2-3; no clear D gene. V lost 6 bases and J 4 bases, leaving 8 bases between the germline ends. The CDR3 extends over 12 amino acids. Germline V gene lookup returns CDR1 MNHEY and CDR2 SVGAGI. CDR3 protein: CASSPEPDTQYF. The CDR3 DNA is TGTGCCAGCAGCCCGGAACCAGATACGCAGTATTTT.

The chain links TRBV7-2 to TRBJ1-3; 8 positions match TRBD1. This CDR3 region has 16 residues. V shed 5 bases, J shed 2 bases, and the junction held 8 bases outside the gene matches. Germline values: CDR1 SGHTA, CDR2 FQGNSA. The CDR3 spells CASSPGGAGTGNTIYF. CDR3 coding DNA: TGTGCCAGCAGCCCAGGGGGCGCAGGGACTGGAAACACCATATATTTT. Looking up the rest from reference TRBV7-2 and TRBJ1-3 gives the full variable domain: GAGVSQSPSNKVTEKGKDVELRCDPISGHTALYWYRQSLGQGLEFLIYFQGNSAPDKSGLPSDRFSAERTGGSVSTLTIQRTQQEDSAVYLCASSPGGAGTGNTIYFGEGSWLTVV.

The V gene is TRBV10-3, the J gene TRBJ1-2, with 12 bases identical to TRBD1. Germline CDR1 is ENHRY and CDR2 is SYGVKD. V was clipped by 4 bases and J by 7 bases; unmatched bases: 7. The CDR3 loop spans 15 amino acids. In DNA, the CDR3 is TGTGCCATCAGTGGTACCGGGACAGGGGGCTTTGGCTACACCTTC. It specifies CAISGTGTGGFGYTF.

J is TRBJ1-5 and V is TRBV6-5; D is possibly TRBD1 (5 bases). The germline V gene encodes CDR1 MNHEY and CDR2 SVGAGI. Trimming shortened V by 5 bases and J by 1 base, and 12 bases separated the two germline ends. The CDR3 is made up of 15 amino acids. CDR3 in DNA: TGTGCCAGCAGTATCACGCAGGGAAGCAATCAGCCCCAGCATTTT. This codes for CASSITQGSNQPQHF.

V and J are TRBV7-3 and TRBJ2-7; no definite D call. Per germline, CDR1 SGHTA and CDR2 FQGTGA. V was clipped by 4 bases and J by 0 bases, with 7 bases between them. The CDR3 covers 13 residues. The CDR3, as DNA: TGTGCCAGCAGCTCCGACCCCTCCTACGAGCAGTACTTC. Translation gives CASSSDPSYEQYF.

The chain has TRBV27 and TRBJ2-7; TRBD1 matches at 7 bases. Germline-derived CDR1 and CDR2 are MNHEY and SMNVEV (reference sequence). V shed 2 bases, J shed 2 bases, and the junction held 3 bases outside the gene matches. The CDR3 length is 14 residues. The CDR3 loop is CASSLQGVAYEQYF. In DNA form, the CDR3 reads TGTGCCAGCAGTTTACAGGGGGTGGCCTACGAGCAGTACTTC.

The chain is built from TRBV30 and TRBJ2-1, with D uncertain. This CDR3 is built from 12 residues. The germline V gene has CDR1 GTSNPN and CDR2 SVGIG (reference sequence). V gave up 5 bases and J gave up 4 bases, with 9 bases separating them. DNA of the CDR3: TGTGCCTGGGGCCTAATTTACAATGAGCAGTTCTTC. Its translation is CAWGLIYNEQFF. The full variable domain, in which reference TRBV30 and TRBJ2-1 provide the parts outside the CDR3, is SQTIHQWPATLVQPVGSPLSLECTVEGTSNPNLYWYRQAAGRGLQLLFYSVGIGQISSEVPQNLSASRPQDRQFILSSKKLLLSDSGFYLCAWGLIYNEQFFGPGTRLTVL.

This chain links TRBV9 with TRBJ2-3; 9 nucleotides align to TRBD2. Germline V CDR1 and CDR2: SGDLS, YYNGEE. The V and J ends lost 5 bases and 2 bases, in that order; junction bases with no gene match: 6. CDR3 length: 15 amino acids. In DNA form, the CDR3 reads TGTGCCAGCAGAGGCCCTAGCGGGACCACAGATACGCAGTATTTT. Amino acids: CASRGPSGTTDTQYF. Full variable domain (missing parts from reference TRBV9 and TRBJ2-3): DSGVTQTPKHLITATGQRVTLRCSPRSGDLSVYWYQQSLDQGLQFLIQYYNGEERAKGNILERFSAQQFPDLHSELNLSSLELGDSALYFCASRGPSGTTDTQYFGPGTRLTVL.

This clone was counted only a few times. The chain carries TRBV7-9 and TRBJ1-4, with D unclear. The V gene lost 5 bases and the J gene lost 7 bases, with 17 bases spanning the gap. This CDR3 is 15 amino acids long. Germline-derived CDR1 and CDR2 are SEHNR and FQNEAQ (reference sequence). CDR3 sequence: CASSPGNAVGEKLFF. Written as DNA, the CDR3 is TGTGCCAGCAGCCCTGGGAACGCCGTGGGTGAAAAACTGTTTTTT.

The chain couples TRBV4-1 to TRBJ2-3; 8 bases match TRBD2. Losses at the gene ends were 1 base for V and 5 bases for J; bases not matched to a gene: 14. The germline V gene encodes CDR1 MGHRA and CDR2 YSYEKL. The CDR3 loop spans 18 amino acids. The CDR3 region is CASSQGRETGGPGDTQYF. The CDR3 DNA reads TGCGCCAGCAGCCAAGGAAGGGAAACGGGAGGGCCCGGAGATACGCAGTATTTT.

The chain uses TRBV5-6 and TRBJ1-5, with a weak D call TRBD1 (6 bases). CDR3 length equals 16 residues. V lost 0 bases, J lost 6 bases, and 16 bases lay in between. CDR1 and CDR2 from the germline V gene are SGHDT and YYEEEE. The CDR3 coding sequence is TGTGCCAGCAGCTTGGCCGGGGGGGGCGCGGGTCAGCCCCAGCATTTT. Protein product: CASSLAGGGAGQPQHF. Complete variable domain (other parts from reference TRBV5-6 and TRBJ1-5): DAGVTQSPTHLIKTRGQQVTLRCSPKSGHDTVSWYQQALGQGPQFIFQYYEEEERQRGNFPDRFSGHQFPNYSSELNVNALLLGDSALYLCASSLAGGGAGQPQHFGDGTRLSIL.

CDR3 DNA: TGTGCCAGCAGTTACCGTCAGACGGCCTACGAGCAGTACTTC. Protein product: CASSYRQTAYEQYF. The V and J genes are TRBV6-5 and TRBJ2-7; D call uncertain. Per germline, CDR1 MNHEY and CDR2 SVGAGI. Trimming pared 2 bases from V and 2 bases from J, leaving 10 bases between. The CDR3 consists of 14 residues.

This clone was observed once. The V and J genes are TRBV2 and TRBJ1-4; D call uncertain. V dropped 4 bases and J dropped 6 bases, with 12 bases sitting between them. From germline, CDR1 is SNHLY and CDR2 FYNNEI. The CDR3 loop spans 14 amino acids. For the CDR3, the DNA is TGTGCCAGCAGTGGCCGGGTCAAGGATGAAAAACTGTTTTTT. Its translation is CASSGRVKDEKLFF.

This clone was recorded once. The rearrangement uses TRBV5-1 and TRBJ2-3; no definite D call. The CDR3 extends over 13 amino acids. The V end lost 4 bases, the J end lost 7 bases, and 13 bases lay between the germline ends. Germline CDR1 reads SGHRS; CDR2 reads YFSETQ. The CDR3 loop reads CASSISDPNTQYF. DNA for the CDR3: TGCGCCAGCAGCATATCCGACCCAAATACGCAGTATTTT.

This clone was picked up one time. The gene calls are TRBV10-3 and TRBJ1-3, with 11 bases fitting TRBD1. The V gene's germline CDR1 is ENHRY and CDR2 SYGVKD. The CDR3 is 14 amino acids. J was trimmed by 8 bases and V by 6 bases; bases with no gene match: 6. The CDR3 DNA reads as TGTGCCATCAGCGGACAGGGGGCTAGGGACACCATATATTTT. Its translation: CAISGQGARDTIYF.

The J gene is TRBJ1-2, the V gene TRBV6-5, with D possibly being TRBD1 (6 bases). The germline CDR1 and CDR2 sequences are MNHEY and SVGAGI. Trimming removed 5 bases at V and 5 bases at J, with 18 bases between. The CDR3 runs to 15 residues. The CDR3 reads CASSRVRGAGYGYTF. CDR3 nucleotides: TGTGCCAGCAGTCGTGTTCGGGGGGCGGGATATGGCTACACCTTC.

The gene calls are TRBV19 and TRBJ1-4; D unclear. This CDR3 has 15 residues. The V end lost 7 bases, the J end lost 8 bases, and 20 bases lay between the germline ends. From germline, CDR1 is LNHDA and CDR2 SQIVND (reference sequence). The chain's CDR3 is CASNGGGVMYEKLFF. CDR3 coding DNA: TGTGCCAGTAATGGAGGCGGAGTGATGTACGAAAAACTGTTTTTT.